The source of this T cell receptor (beta chain) is a study of shared T cell receptors in the human thymus. CDR1 and CDR2 (germline): SGHRS, YFSETQ. V shed 4 bases and J shed 2 bases, with 14 bases lying between them. This CDR3 spans 15 amino acids. Sequenced by immunoSEQ multiplex PCR; TCRdb stores in-frame clones only, minus some. The sample lists 550,000 to 800,000 clones, approximately 85% occurring once. This clone occurred a few times. This same sample was also part of a study on human thymus T cells. That paper adds: Corrective surgery for congenital heart defects was being performed on the healthy Finnish infants who served as donors. Corrective cardiac surgery supplied the resected thymus tissue. V and J gene usage appeared biased in thymic and blood repertoires. Unrelated individuals were reported by related research to share highly overlapping thymic repertoires.

This chain uses TRBV5-1 with TRBJ2-3; D perhaps matches TRBD2 (6 bases). Sequencing input: thymocytes. The sequence was collected from a girl under three years old with a congenital heart defect. CDR3 sequence (DNA): TGCGCCAGCAGCCTGTTGGGGGGAAACACAGATACGCAGTATTTT. As protein: CASSLLGGNTDTQYF. Full variable domain (rest looked up from reference TRBV5-1 and TRBJ2-3): KAGVTQTPRYLIKTRGQQVTLSCSPISGHRSVSWYQQTPGQGLQFLFEYFSETQRNKGNFPGRFSGRQFSNSRSEMNVSTLELGDSALYLCASSLLGGNTDTQYFGPGTRLTVL.